Below are 2 T cell receptor beta chains sequenced from a single sample in a study of blood T cell repertoires in COVID-19. The data were produced by immunoSEQ multiplex PCR, yet TCRdb's version contains in-frame clones alone and is incomplete. The sample contains some 270,000 clones, approximately 90% of which appear only once. The sequenced sample consisted of PBMCs or T cells enriched from blood (not recorded which). The receptors shown here come from a man aged 40-50 years who had been exposed to COVID-19.

The rearrangement uses TRBV9 and TRBJ2-7, with a tentative D call TRBD2 (5 bases). The CDR3 runs to 13 residues. V was clipped by 4 bases and J by 3 bases, with 11 bases between them. CDR1 and CDR2 from the germline V gene are SGDLS and YYNGEE. The CDR3 loop reads CASSRTSSYEQYF. The CDR3 nucleotides read TGTGCCAGCAGCAGAACTAGTAGCTACGAGCAGTACTTC. Together with reference TRBV9 and TRBJ2-7, the CDR3 gives the full variable domain: DSGVTQTPKHLITATGQRVTLRCSPRSGDLSVYWYQQSLDQGLQFLIQYYNGEERAKGNILERFSAQQFPDLHSELNLSSLELGDSALYFCASSRTSSYEQYFGPGTRLTVT.

This sequence joins TRBV2 and TRBJ1-1, with TRBD1 identical over 8 bases. This CDR3 is 14 amino acids long. The germline CDR1 and CDR2 sequences are SNHLY and FYNNEI. Trimming cost V 6 bases and J 6 bases; bases outside gene matches: 9. In nucleotides, the CDR3 is TGTGCCAGCAGAGGCACAGGGGGAACTCCTGAAGCTTTCTTT. Amino acids: CASRGTGGTPEAFF. The full variable domain, completed using reference TRBV2 and TRBJ1-1, is EPEVTQTPSHQVTQMGQEVILRCVPISNHLYFYWYRQILGQKVEFLVSFYNNEISEKSEIFDDQFSVERPDGSNFTLKIRSTKLEDSAMYFCASRGTGGTPEAFFGQGTRLTVV.